The sequence of this T cell receptor (beta chain) was determined in a study of chemoradiotherapy in HPV16-positive cancers. General study points: Candidate HPV-specific clones and E7-related TCR motifs grew in tumor during treatment. HPV-specific T cells were functionally defined from only a couple of HPV16-positive patients.

Of note for this clone: The antigen is not known.

Sequencing used immunoSEQ multiplex PCR; TCRdb keeps in-frame clones, though not all of them. The top ten hold less than 9.5% of the sample, which has about 16,000 clones, around 70% seen once. V lost 3 bases and J lost 6, with 14 bases in between. Looked up from germline, CDR1 is SGHTA and CDR2 is FQGNSA. This CDR3 has 14 residues. The V and J genes are TRBV7-2 and TRBJ1-1; D call uncertain. Sequencing was performed on tumor tissue, taken from a patient who underwent chemoradiotherapy. The clonotype originates from a human donor with HPV-associated anogenital cancer. The chain's CDR3 is CASSFGWREPEAFF. The CDR3 coding sequence is TGTGCCAGCAGCTTCGGGTGGAGGGAACCTGAAGCTTTCTTT. Based on the CDR3 plus reference TRBV7-2 and TRBJ1-1, the full variable domain is GAGVSQSPSNKVTEKGKDVELRCDPISGHTALYWYRQSLGQGLEFLIYFQGNSAPDKSGLPSDRFSAERTGGSVSTLTIQRTQQEDSAVYLCASSFGWREPEAFFGQGTRLTVV.